Below are 21 T cell receptor beta chains sequenced from a single sample in a study of PD-1 blockade in classical Hodgkin lymphoma. The patients all showed relapse after autologous stem cell transplantation, while their brentuximab vedotin exposure varied. Profiled with immunoSEQ multiplex PCR; TCRdb holds only in-frame clones, not every one. The repertoire holds about 17,000 clones, roughly 87% seen once, with around a quarter in the top ten. The specimen comprised peripheral blood mononuclear cells (PBMCs), sampled before the second cycle of nivolumab. The receptors here all came from a human donor with classical Hodgkin lymphoma.

V usage is TRBV5-1 and J usage is TRBJ2-5; TRBD2 matches at 10 bases. V lost 4 bases, J lost 5 bases, and 8 bases stayed unmatched. The germline V gene has CDR1 SGHRS and CDR2 YFSETQ. There are 15 residues in the CDR3. The CDR3 reads CASSTLAGGRETQYF. In DNA form, the CDR3 reads TGCGCCAGCAGCACCTTAGCGGGGGGCCGGGAGACCCAGTACTTC.

The chain links TRBV4-3 to TRBJ1-5, with 8 bases fitting TRBD1. CDR1 is LGHNA and CDR2 is YSLEER in the germline V gene. The CDR3 has 16 amino acids. The trim removed 0 bases at V and 1 base at J, leaving 2 bases unmatched. DNA of the CDR3: TGCGCCAGCAGCCAAGATCGACAGGGGAGCAATCAGCCCCAGCATTTT. Protein: CASSQDRQGSNQPQHF.

V and J are TRBV12-5 and TRBJ1-5, with D perhaps TRBD1 (6 bases). Germline V CDR1 and CDR2: LGHNT, FRNRAP. The CDR3 extends over 16 amino acids. V was cut by 0 bases and J by 6 bases, with 15 bases left in between. CDR3 sequence (DNA): TGTGCTAGTGGTTTGGTACTGGGCAGGGGCTCTCAGCCCCAGCATTTT. Translated, it gives CASGLVLGRGSQPQHF. Based on the CDR3 plus reference TRBV12-5 and TRBJ1-5, the full variable domain is DARVTQTPRHKVTEMGQEVTMRCQPILGHNTVFWYRQTMMQGLELLAYFRNRAPLDDSGMPKDRFSAEMPDATLATLKIQPSEPRDSAVYFCASGLVLGRGSQPQHFGDGTRLSIL.

The table lists this clone with a count of one. The V and J genes are TRBV7-2 and TRBJ1-1; D might be TRBD1 (5 bases). This CDR3 is 18 amino acids long. Germline V gene sequence: CDR1 SGHTA, CDR2 FQGNSA. Trimming took 3 bases from V and 1 from J, leaving 21 bases between them. DNA of the CDR3: TGTGCCAGCAGCTTGATGAGGGAGGGGTATCGAAGGAACACTGAAGCTTTCTTT. Residues: CASSLMREGYRRNTEAFF.

This chain links TRBV20-1 with TRBJ2-5, with D unresolved. Germline V gene sequence: CDR1 DFQATT, CDR2 SNEGSKA (reference sequence). V lost 7 bases to trimming and J lost 1 base, with 7 bases between them. The CDR3 contains 11 residues. The CDR3 coding sequence is TGCAGTGGGCAGATCCAAGAGACCCAGTACTTC. Translating it yields CSGQIQETQYF.

The chain recombines TRBV27 with TRBJ2-3, with 9 bases aligning to TRBD1. The CDR3 spans 13 residues. Germline V gene lookup returns CDR1 MNHEY and CDR2 SMNVEV (reference sequence). J was trimmed by 9 bases and V by 1 base; bases with no gene match: 2. CDR3 bases: TGTGCCAGCAGTTTATACAGGGGGCGCACGCAGTATTTT. Translated: CASSLYRGRTQYF.

This chain uses TRBV28 with TRBJ1-4, with D maybe TRBD1 (6 bases). The germline gives CDR1 MDHEN, CDR2 SYDVKM. There are 16 residues in the CDR3. Between the trimmed V and J ends, which lost 5 bases and 4 bases, there was a span of 17 bases. Written as DNA, the CDR3 is TGTGCCAGCAGTCCAACGGCGGGGGCCATTAATGAAAAACTGTTTTTT. Residues: CASSPTAGAINEKLFF. The whole variable domain, remainder taken from reference TRBV28 and TRBJ1-4, is DVKVTQSSRYLVKRTGEKVFLECVQDMDHENMFWYRQDPGLGLRLIYFSYDVKMKEKGDIPEGYSVSREKKERFSLILESASTNQTSMYLCASSPTAGAINEKLFFGSGTQLSVL.

The genes are TRBV11-2 and TRBJ2-7; D is ambiguous. Germline CDR1 and CDR2: SGHAT and FQNNGV. The V end lost 1 base, the J end lost 2 bases, and 15 bases lay between the germline ends. The CDR3 totals 16 residues. In DNA form, the CDR3 reads TGTGCCAGCAGCTTAGGGGCAGCCCTATTACCCTACGAGCAGTACTTC. This encodes CASSLGAALLPYEQYF.

CDR3 sequence (DNA): TGTGCCAGCAGCTTATCCGGGGGGCCGGTCTATGGCTACACCTTC. Protein sequence: CASSLSGGPVYGYTF. V gene TRBV7-9 combines with J gene TRBJ1-2; tentatively, D is TRBD1 (6 bases). V shed 2 bases and J shed 4 bases, with 14 bases lying between them. Germline loops: CDR1 SEHNR, CDR2 FQNEAQ (reference sequence). The CDR3 runs 15 residues.

The V gene is TRBV18, the J gene TRBJ2-2, with TRBD1 matching over 9 bases. V was clipped by 4 bases and J by 6 bases; unmatched bases: 6. The CDR3 extends over 15 amino acids. Per germline, CDR1 KGHSH and CDR2 LQKENI. As DNA, the CDR3 is TGTGCCAGCTCACGAAGGGACAGGGACCCCGGGGAGCTGTTTTTT. Protein: CASSRRDRDPGELFF.

V and J are TRBV5-1 and TRBJ2-5; 8 positions agree with TRBD2. The CDR3 has 14 residues. Per the germline V gene, CDR1 is SGHRS and CDR2 is YFSETQ. V trimming: 3 bases; J trimming: 2 bases; junction bases outside the gene matches: 3. The CDR3 protein is CASSSRGGQETQYF. The DNA of the CDR3 is TGCGCCAGCAGCTCTCGGGGGGGGCAAGAGACCCAGTACTTC.

This clone has a single count. The chain has TRBV9 and TRBJ1-4; D is perhaps TRBD1 (6 bases). CDR3 size: 15 residues. V lost 4 bases to trimming and J lost 7 bases, with 17 bases between them. Looked up from germline, CDR1 is SGDLS and CDR2 is YYNGEE. The CDR3 DNA is TGTGCCAGCAGCCCAACACAGGGTAGATCTGAAAAACTGTTTTTT. It encodes CASSPTQGRSEKLFF. Looking up the rest from reference TRBV9 and TRBJ1-4 gives the full variable domain: DSGVTQTPKHLITATGQRVTLRCSPRSGDLSVYWYQQSLDQGLQFLIQYYNGEERAKGNILERFSAQQFPDLHSELNLSSLELGDSALYFCASSPTQGRSEKLFFGSGTQLSVL.

V usage is TRBV20-1 and J usage is TRBJ2-3; D is uncertain. The length of the CDR3 is 11 residues. Germline CDR1 DFQATT, CDR2 SNEGSKA (reference sequence). With 7 bases removed from V and 3 bases from J, the gap between germline ends came to 8 bases. The CDR3 DNA reads as TGCAGTGAACGATTAACAGATACGCAGTATTTT. The encoded protein is CSERLTDTQYF.

The rearrangement joins TRBV4-3 to TRBJ2-7, with D perhaps TRBD2 (6 bases). This CDR3 is built from 15 residues. Trimming pared 4 bases from V and 5 bases from J, leaving 18 bases between. Germline V lookup: CDR1 LGHNA, CDR2 YSLEER. The CDR3 loop reads CASSLGPGLADEQYF. In nucleotides, the CDR3 is TGCGCCAGCAGCCTAGGCCCGGGATTAGCGGACGAGCAGTACTTC.

This rearrangement joins TRBV7-3 to TRBJ1-5, with 7 nucleotides matching TRBD1. The CDR3 is 15 residues long. The ends lost 2 bases at V and 7 bases at J; junction bases unmatched: 8. Germline assignment: CDR1 SGHTA and CDR2 FQGTGA. The CDR3 DNA reads as TGTGCCAGCAGCTTACATGAGGGGGCGGGACAGCCCCAGCATTTT. This encodes CASSLHEGAGQPQHF.

The J gene is TRBJ1-4, the V gene TRBV29-1; perhaps TRBD1 as D (5 bases). The V gene lost 4 bases and the J gene lost 3 bases, with 15 bases spanning the gap. The CDR3 spans 15 residues. Germline-derived CDR1 and CDR2 are SQVTM and ANQGSEA. In DNA form, the CDR3 reads TGCAGCGTTGGCCAGGGTTTCCTGGCTAATGAAAAACTGTTTTTT. Its protein product is CSVGQGFLANEKLFF.

This chain connects TRBV4-1 to TRBJ2-5; a possible D gene is TRBD1 (6 bases). Per germline, CDR1 MGHRA and CDR2 YSYEKL. The germline V and J ends were trimmed by 5 bases and 4 bases, with 14 bases remaining between them. CDR3 length equals 14 residues. The DNA for the CDR3 is TGCGCCAGCAGCTACCAGGGGTCGAGAGAGACCCAGTACTTC. Its protein is CASSYQGSRETQYF.

The rearrangement joins TRBV19 to TRBJ2-1; D is undetermined. The CDR3 has 11 amino acids. Germline lookup yields CDR1 LNHDA and CDR2 SQIVND (reference sequence). Trimming removed 7 bases at V and 15 bases at J, with 16 bases between. CDR3 DNA sequence: TGTGCCAGTAAGGATGGCTCGCGTGTGTTCTTC. Encoded protein: CASKDGSRVFF.

The chain couples TRBV7-3 to TRBJ2-2, with D perhaps assigned TRBD1 or TRBD2 (6 bases each). The germline V gene has CDR1 SGHTA and CDR2 FQGTGA. This CDR3 is 13 amino acids long. V lost 8 bases and J 8 bases, leaving 15 bases between the germline ends. The CDR3 protein is CASWWGAEGELFF. CDR3 coding DNA: TGTGCCAGCTGGTGGGGGGCCGAGGGGGAGCTGTTTTTT. The whole variable domain, remainder taken from reference TRBV7-3 and TRBJ2-2, is GAGVSQTPSNKVTEKGKYVELRCDPISGHTALYWYRQSLGQGPEFLIYFQGTGAADDSGLPNDRFFAVRPEGSVSTLKIQRTERGDSAVYLCASWWGAEGELFFGEGSRLTVL.

V usage is TRBV5-4 and J usage is TRBJ1-3, with 10 bases that match TRBD1. In germline, CDR1 is SGHNT, CDR2 YYREEE (reference sequence). Trimming cost V 5 bases and J 0 bases; bases outside gene matches: 8. The CDR3 is made up of 17 amino acids. CDR3 sequence reads: CASSGTGALISGNTIYF. The DNA of the CDR3 is TGTGCCAGCAGTGGGACAGGGGCCCTTATCTCTGGAAACACCATATATTTT.

This chain uses TRBV30 with TRBJ2-2; D may be TRBD2 (6 bases). The V gene's germline CDR1 is GTSNPN and CDR2 SVGIG (reference sequence). The germline V and J ends were trimmed by 4 bases and 3 bases, with 15 bases remaining between them. CDR3 length: 15 amino acids. The CDR3 is CAWTASGRDTGELFF. The CDR3 region has the DNA TGTGCCTGGACCGCGTCCGGGAGAGACACCGGGGAGCTGTTTTTT.